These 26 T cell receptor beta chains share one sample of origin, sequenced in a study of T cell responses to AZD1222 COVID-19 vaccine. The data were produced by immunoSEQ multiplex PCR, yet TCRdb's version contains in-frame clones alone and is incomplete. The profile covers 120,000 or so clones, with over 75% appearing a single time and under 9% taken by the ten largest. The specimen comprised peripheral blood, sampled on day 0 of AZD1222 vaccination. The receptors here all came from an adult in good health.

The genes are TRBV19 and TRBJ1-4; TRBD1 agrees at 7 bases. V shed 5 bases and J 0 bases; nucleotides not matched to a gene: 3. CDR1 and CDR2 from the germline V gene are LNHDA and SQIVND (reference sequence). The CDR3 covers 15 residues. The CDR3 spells CASSQGDATNEKLFF. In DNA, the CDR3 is TGTGCCAGTAGTCAGGGGGACGCAACTAATGAAAAACTGTTTTTT.

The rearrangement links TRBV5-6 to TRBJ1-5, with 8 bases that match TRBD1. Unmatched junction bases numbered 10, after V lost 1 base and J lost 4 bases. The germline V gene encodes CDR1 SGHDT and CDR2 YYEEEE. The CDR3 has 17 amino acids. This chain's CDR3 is CASSLRRGTGLNQPQHF. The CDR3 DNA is TGTGCCAGCAGCTTGCGACGGGGGACAGGCTTGAATCAGCCCCAGCATTTT.

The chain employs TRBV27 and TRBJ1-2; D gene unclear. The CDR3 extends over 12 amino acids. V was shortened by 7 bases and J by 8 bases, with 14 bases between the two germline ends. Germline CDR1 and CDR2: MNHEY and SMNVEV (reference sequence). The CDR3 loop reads CASTRPGEGYTF. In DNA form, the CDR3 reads TGTGCCAGCACCAGGCCGGGTGAGGGCTACACCTTC.

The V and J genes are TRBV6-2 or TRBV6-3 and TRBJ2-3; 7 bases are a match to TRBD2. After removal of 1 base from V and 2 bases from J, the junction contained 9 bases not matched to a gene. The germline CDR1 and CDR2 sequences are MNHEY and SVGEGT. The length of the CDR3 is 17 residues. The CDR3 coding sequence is TGTGCCAGCAGTTACTTCAGCGGGACCGATTCCACAGATACGCAGTATTTT. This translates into CASSYFSGTDSTDTQYF.

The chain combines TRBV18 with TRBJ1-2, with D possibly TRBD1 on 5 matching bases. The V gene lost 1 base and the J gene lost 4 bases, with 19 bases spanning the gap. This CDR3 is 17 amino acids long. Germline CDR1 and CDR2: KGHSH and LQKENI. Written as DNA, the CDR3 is TGTGCCAGCTCACCACTTGAGTCAGGGCCTCGCCTCTATGGCTACACCTTC. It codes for CASSPLESGPRLYGYTF.

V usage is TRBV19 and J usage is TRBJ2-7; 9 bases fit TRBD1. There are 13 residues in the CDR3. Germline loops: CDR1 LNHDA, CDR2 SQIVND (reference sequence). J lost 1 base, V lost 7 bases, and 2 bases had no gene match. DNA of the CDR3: TGTGCCAGTAAGGGACAGGGATCCTACGAGCAGTACTTC. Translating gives CASKGQGSYEQYF.

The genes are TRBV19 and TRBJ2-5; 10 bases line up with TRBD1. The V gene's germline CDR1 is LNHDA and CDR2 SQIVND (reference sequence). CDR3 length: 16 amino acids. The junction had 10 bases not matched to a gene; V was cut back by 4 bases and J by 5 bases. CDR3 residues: CASSRTWTGGFETQYF. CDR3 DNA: TGTGCCAGTAGTAGAACCTGGACAGGGGGGTTTGAGACCCAGTACTTC. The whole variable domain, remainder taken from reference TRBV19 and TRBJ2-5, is DGGITQSPKYLFRKEGQNVTLSCEQNLNHDAMYWYRQDPGQGLRLIYYSQIVNDFQKGDIAEGYSVSREKKESFPLTVTSAQKNPTAFYLCASSRTWTGGFETQYFGPGTRLLVL.

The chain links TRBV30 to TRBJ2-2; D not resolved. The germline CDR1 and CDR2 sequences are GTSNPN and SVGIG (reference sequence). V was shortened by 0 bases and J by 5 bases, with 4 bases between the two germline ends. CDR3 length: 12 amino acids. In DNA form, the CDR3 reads TGTGCCTGGAGTGTTAGAACCGGGGAGCTGTTTTTT. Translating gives CAWSVRTGELFF.

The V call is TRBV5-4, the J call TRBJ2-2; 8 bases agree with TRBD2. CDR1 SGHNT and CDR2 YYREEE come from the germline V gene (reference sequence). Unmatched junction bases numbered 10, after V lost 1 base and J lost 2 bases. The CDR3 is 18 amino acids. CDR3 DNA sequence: TGTGCCAGCAGCTTGAGGGCCGGGGGGGGCGCCAACACCGGGGAGCTGTTTTTT. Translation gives CASSLRAGGGANTGELFF. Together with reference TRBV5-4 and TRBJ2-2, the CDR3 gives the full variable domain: ETGVTQSPTHLIKTRGQQVTLRCSSQSGHNTVSWYQQALGQGPQFIFQYYREEENGRGNFPPRFSGLQFPNYSSELNVNALELDDSALYLCASSLRAGGGANTGELFFGEGSRLTVL.

The DNA for the CDR3 is TGTGCCATCAGTGTTGGCGGGGGTACAGATACGCAGTATTTT. Residues: CAISVGGGTDTQYF. V is TRBV10-3 and J is TRBJ2-3; 7 bases are shared with TRBD2. The CDR3 covers 14 residues. V dropped 4 bases and J dropped 3; count of bases not matched to a gene: 4. The germline V gene has CDR1 ENHRY and CDR2 SYGVKD.

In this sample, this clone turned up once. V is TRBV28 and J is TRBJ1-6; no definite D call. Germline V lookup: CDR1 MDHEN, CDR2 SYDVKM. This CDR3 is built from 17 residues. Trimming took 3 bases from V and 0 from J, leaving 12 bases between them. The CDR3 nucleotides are TGTGCCAGCAGTTTCCCGACCGGAGGCTCCTATAATTCACCCCTCCACTTT. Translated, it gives CASSFPTGGSYNSPLHF.

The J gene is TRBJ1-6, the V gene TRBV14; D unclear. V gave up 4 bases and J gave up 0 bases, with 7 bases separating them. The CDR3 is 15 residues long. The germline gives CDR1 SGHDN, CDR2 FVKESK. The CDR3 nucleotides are TGTGCCAGCAGCCTACTGAGCTCCTATAATTCACCCCTCCACTTT. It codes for CASSLLSSYNSPLHF.

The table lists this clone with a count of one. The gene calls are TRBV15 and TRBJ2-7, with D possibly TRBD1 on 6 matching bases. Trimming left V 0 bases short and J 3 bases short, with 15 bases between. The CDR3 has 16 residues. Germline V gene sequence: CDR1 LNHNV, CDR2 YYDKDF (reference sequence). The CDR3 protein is CATSREILRGSYEQYF. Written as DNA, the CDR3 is TGTGCCACCAGCAGAGAGATTTTGAGGGGGAGCTACGAGCAGTACTTC.

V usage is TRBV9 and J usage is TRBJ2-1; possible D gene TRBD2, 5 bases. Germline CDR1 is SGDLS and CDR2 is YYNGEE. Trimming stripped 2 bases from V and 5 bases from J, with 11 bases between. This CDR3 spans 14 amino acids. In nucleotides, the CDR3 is TGTGCCAGCAGCGTCGGGGTGATAAACAATGAGCAGTTCTTC. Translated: CASSVGVINNEQFF.

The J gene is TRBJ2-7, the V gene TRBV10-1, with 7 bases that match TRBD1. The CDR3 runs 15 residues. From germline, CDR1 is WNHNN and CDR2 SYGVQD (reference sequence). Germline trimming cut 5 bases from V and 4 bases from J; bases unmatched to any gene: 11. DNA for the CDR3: TGCGCCAGCAGTAGAACCGGGACAGAATTTTACGAGCAGTACTTC. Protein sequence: CASSRTGTEFYEQYF.

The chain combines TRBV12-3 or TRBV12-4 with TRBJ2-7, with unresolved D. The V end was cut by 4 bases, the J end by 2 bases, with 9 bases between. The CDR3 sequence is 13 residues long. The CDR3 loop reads CASSSRSPYEQYF. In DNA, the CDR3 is TGTGCCAGCAGTTCCCGTTCACCCTACGAGCAGTACTTC.

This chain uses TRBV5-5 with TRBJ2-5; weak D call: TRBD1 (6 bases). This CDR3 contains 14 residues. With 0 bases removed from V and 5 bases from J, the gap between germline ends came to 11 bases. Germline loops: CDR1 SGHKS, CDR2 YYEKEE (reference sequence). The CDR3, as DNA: TGTGCCAGCAGCTTGGAACAGGGACGGGAGACCCAGTACTTC. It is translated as CASSLEQGRETQYF.

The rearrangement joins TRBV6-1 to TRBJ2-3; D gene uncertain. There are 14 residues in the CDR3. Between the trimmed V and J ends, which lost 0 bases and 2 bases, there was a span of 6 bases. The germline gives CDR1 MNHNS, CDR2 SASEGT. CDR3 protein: CASSEAAVTDTQYF. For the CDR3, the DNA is TGTGCCAGCAGTGAAGCCGCCGTCACAGATACGCAGTATTTT.

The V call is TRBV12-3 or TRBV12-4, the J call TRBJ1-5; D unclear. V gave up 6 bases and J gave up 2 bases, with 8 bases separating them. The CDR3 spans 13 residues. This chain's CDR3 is CASSPTGNQPQHF. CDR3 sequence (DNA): TGTGCCAGCAGCCCAACCGGCAATCAGCCCCAGCATTTT.

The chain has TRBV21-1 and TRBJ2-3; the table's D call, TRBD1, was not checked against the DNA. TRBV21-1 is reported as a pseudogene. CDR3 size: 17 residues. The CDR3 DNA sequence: TGTGCCAGCAGCAAAGTTGAAAGGACAAGCCCCACAGATACGCAGTATTTT. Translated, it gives CASSKVERTSPTDTQYF.

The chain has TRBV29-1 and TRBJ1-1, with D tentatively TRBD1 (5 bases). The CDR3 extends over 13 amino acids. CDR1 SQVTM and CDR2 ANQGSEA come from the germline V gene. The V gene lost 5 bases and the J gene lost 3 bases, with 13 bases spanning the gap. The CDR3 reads CSVHSPGDTEAFF. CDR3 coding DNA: TGCAGCGTTCATAGCCCGGGGGACACTGAAGCTTTCTTT.

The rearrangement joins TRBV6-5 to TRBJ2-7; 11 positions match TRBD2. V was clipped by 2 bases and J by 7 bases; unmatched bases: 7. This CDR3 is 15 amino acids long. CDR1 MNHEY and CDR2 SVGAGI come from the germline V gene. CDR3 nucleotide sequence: TGTGCCAGCAGTTACGAACTAGCGGGAGCATGGGAGCAGTACTTC. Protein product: CASSYELAGAWEQYF.

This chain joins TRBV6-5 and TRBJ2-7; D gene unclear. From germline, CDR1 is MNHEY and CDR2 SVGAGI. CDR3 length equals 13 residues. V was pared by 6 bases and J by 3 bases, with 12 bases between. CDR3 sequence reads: CASSNPPFYEQYF. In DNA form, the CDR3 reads TGTGCCAGCAGCAACCCGCCGTTCTACGAGCAGTACTTC.

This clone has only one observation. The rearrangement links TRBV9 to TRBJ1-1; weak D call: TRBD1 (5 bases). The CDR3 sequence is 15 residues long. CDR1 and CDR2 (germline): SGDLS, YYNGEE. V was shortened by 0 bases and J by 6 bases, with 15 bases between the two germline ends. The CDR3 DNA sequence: TGTGCCAGCAGCGTAGGAGTTCGGGGGAGGGCTGAAGCTTTCTTT. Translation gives CASSVGVRGRAEAFF.

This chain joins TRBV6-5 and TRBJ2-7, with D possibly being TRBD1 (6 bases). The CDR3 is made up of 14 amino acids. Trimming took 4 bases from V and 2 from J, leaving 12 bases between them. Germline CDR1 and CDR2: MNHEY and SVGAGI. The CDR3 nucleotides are TGTGCCAGCAGTTTCCGGGACATTCCCTACGAGCAGTACTTC. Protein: CASSFRDIPYEQYF.

The CDR3 spells CASSPQTGGWEQYF. The CDR3 DNA follows: TGTGCCAGCAGCCCGCAAACAGGGGGCTGGGAGCAGTACTTC. The rearrangement uses TRBV9 and TRBJ2-7; TRBD1 aligns across 9 bases. J lost 7 bases, V lost 4 bases, and 9 bases had no gene match. The germline CDR1 and CDR2 sequences are SGDLS and YYNGEE. CDR3 length equals 14 residues. Combining the CDR3 with reference TRBV9 and TRBJ2-7 gives the whole variable domain DSGVTQTPKHLITATGQRVTLRCSPRSGDLSVYWYQQSLDQGLQFLIQYYNGEERAKGNILERFSAQQFPDLHSELNLSSLELGDSALYFCASSPQTGGWEQYFGPGTRLTVT.